The 15 T cell receptor beta chains in this list originate from one sample, sequenced in a study of regulatory T cells in long-lasting Graves disease. Described time point: newly diagnosed GD, antithyroid drugs for less than 3 months. The TCR library used RNA extracted from PBMCs. Sequencing libraries for TCR beta were prepared with iRepertoire HTBI primers and Arm-PCR of CDR3 regions. TCRdb re-called the multiplex PCR reads through MiXCR, storing one row per CDR3 protein. This sample yields a few hundred thousand distinct CDR3 sequences, of which 15% to 20% are seen a single time; 20% belongs to the top ten. This sample also appeared in a second study, on T cells in Graves' hyperthyroidism and ophthalmopathy.

This material consisted of peripheral blood mononuclear cells (PBMCs), taken at new diagnosis, from a patient treated with antithyroid drugs. The receptors stem from a woman under 30 with Graves disease.

This chain uses TRBV15 with TRBJ2-3; 9 bases are a match to TRBD2. CDR3 length: 21 amino acids. Germline values: CDR1 LNHNV, CDR2 YYDKDF (reference sequence). Unmatched junction bases numbered 17, after V lost 0 bases and J lost 1 base. Written as DNA, the CDR3 is TGTGCCACCAGCAGAGATCTGGGGTATAGCGGGAGCAGCTCCCGCACAGATACGCAGTATTTT. It codes for CATSRDLGYSGSSSRTDTQYF.

This clonotype was counted many times. The chain employs TRBV20-1 and TRBJ2-3, with D maybe TRBD2 (6 bases). This CDR3 comprises 11 residues. Germline V lookup: CDR1 DFQATT, CDR2 SNEGSKA (reference sequence). Deletions cut 3 bases from V and 9 bases from J, with 10 bases between. The CDR3 coding sequence is TGCAGTGCTAGGGGGGGAGACACGCAGTATTTT. Translated, it gives CSARGGDTQYF.

This clonotype was picked up a small number of times. A much bigger clone sits one base away, suggesting this may be a read error. The J gene is TRBJ2-3, the V gene TRBV12-3 or TRBV12-4; 9 bases are shared with TRBD2. The CDR3 contains 14 residues. CDR3 region: CAGSRTSGTDTQYF. CDR3 DNA: TGTGCCGGCAGTCGGACTAGCGGCACAGATACGCAGTATTTT.

The V gene is TRBV24-1, the J gene TRBJ1-2, with 7 bases aligning to TRBD1. The V segment lost 3 bases and the J segment 10 bases; nucleotides outside the gene matches: 10. Germline CDR1 reads KGHDR; CDR2 reads SFDVKD. The length of the CDR3 is 14 residues. The CDR3 loop is CATSDQTETGIYTF. As DNA, the CDR3 is TGTGCCACCAGTGATCAGACCGAGACAGGGATCTACACCTTC.

This chain links TRBV19 with TRBJ1-2, with D possibly matching TRBD1 (6 bases). The CDR3 consists of 12 residues. The V and J ends lost 7 bases and 4 bases respectively, with 10 bases between them. Germline CDR1 reads LNHDA; CDR2 reads SQIVND (reference sequence). In DNA form, the CDR3 reads TGTGCCAGTACTGGGGGGCTCTATGGCTACACCTTC. Its protein is CASTGGLYGYTF.

This clonotype was observed many times. This chain uses TRBV9 with TRBJ1-1, with a possible D match to TRBD1 (5 bases). V lost 3 bases and J lost 5, with 17 bases in between. Germline V gene data show CDR1 as SGDLS and CDR2 as YYNGEE. The CDR3 runs 15 residues. The CDR3 sequence is CASSARSGGDTEAFF. DNA for the CDR3: TGTGCCAGCAGCGCCCGCAGTGGGGGGGATACTGAAGCTTTCTTT. Full variable domain (outside the CDR3, taken from reference TRBV9 and TRBJ1-1): DSGVTQTPKHLITATGQRVTLRCSPRSGDLSVYWYQQSLDQGLQFLIQYYNGEERAKGNILERFSAQQFPDLHSELNLSSLELGDSALYFCASSARSGGDTEAFFGQGTRLTVV.

This clonotype was seen ten or more times. The chain joins TRBV6-2 or TRBV6-3 to TRBJ2-1; D is undetermined. The CDR3 runs 16 residues. Per the germline V gene, CDR1 is MNHEY and CDR2 is SVGEGT. V gave up 5 bases and J gave up 0 bases, with 14 bases separating them. The CDR3 region has the DNA TGTGCCAGCAGTGAATATGAAGCGAGCTCCTACAATGAGCAGTTCTTC. This encodes CASSEYEASSYNEQFF.

Only a few counts were recorded for this clonotype. The chain couples TRBV6-1 to TRBJ1-5; possibly TRBD1 for D (5 bases). Deletions cut 5 bases from V and 7 bases from J, with 15 bases between. CDR3 size: 14 residues. Germline CDR1 reads MNHNS; CDR2 reads SASEGT. The DNA for the CDR3 is TGTGCCAGCAGTCACCAAAGGGGAGGCCAGCCCCAGCATTTT. It translates to CASSHQRGGQPQHF.

This clonotype was observed many times. The chain has TRBV7-3 and TRBJ2-3; the D call may be TRBD1 or TRBD2 (5 bases each). Germline CDR1 is SGHTA and CDR2 is FQGTGA. With 0 bases removed from V and 2 bases from J, the gap between germline ends came to 9 bases. The CDR3 runs to 15 residues. CDR3: CASSLTGTPTDTQYF. Here the CDR3 DNA reads TGTGCCAGCAGCTTAACAGGGACCCCCACAGATACGCAGTATTTT.

The chain recombines TRBV28 with TRBJ1-3; D call uncertain. CDR1 is MDHEN, CDR2 SYDVKM, per germline. Trimming cost V 6 bases and J 5 bases, with 17 bases left between them. The CDR3 loop spans 15 amino acids. This CDR3 reads CASSPRGGGRNTIYF. CDR3 in DNA: TGTGCCAGCAGCCCCCGGGGTGGCGGAAGAAACACCATATATTTT.

This clonotype was recorded a few times. This sequence joins TRBV5-5 and TRBJ1-5; D ambiguous. Germline CDR1 SGHKS, CDR2 YYEKEE (reference sequence). The CDR3 length is 14 residues. With 0 bases removed from V and 7 bases from J, the gap between germline ends came to 11 bases. The DNA for the CDR3 is TGTGCCAGCAGCTTGGTCGAGGGTGGACAGCCCCAGCATTTT. Amino acids: CASSLVEGGQPQHF. Combining the CDR3 with reference TRBV5-5 and TRBJ1-5 gives the whole variable domain DAGVTQSPTHLIKTRGQQVTLRCSPISGHKSVSWYQQVLGQGPQFIFQYYEKEERGRGNFPDRFSARQFPNYSSELNVNALLLGDSALYLCASSLVEGGQPQHFGDGTRLSIL.

This sequence joins TRBV7-8 and TRBJ2-7; a possible D gene is TRBD1 (6 bases). Germline V CDR1 and CDR2: SGHVS, FQNEAQ. This CDR3 has 15 amino acids. V was cut by 0 bases and J by 5 bases, with 14 bases left in between. The CDR3 reads CASSLAKVRGHEQYF. The CDR3 DNA reads TGTGCCAGCAGCTTAGCGAAGGTCAGGGGCCACGAGCAGTACTTC.

The chain combines TRBV12-3 or TRBV12-4 with TRBJ2-6, with a tentative D call TRBD1 (5 bases). The CDR3 is 15 residues long. Trimming took 3 bases from V and 4 from J, leaving 10 bases between them. CDR3 in DNA: TGTGCCAGCAGTTTTCAGGGCCCAGGGGCCAACGTCCTGACTTTC. Translated, it gives CASSFQGPGANVLTF.

This clonotype was detected many times. The rearrangement links TRBV6-1 to TRBJ1-5, with D possibly TRBD1 on 6 matching bases. The CDR3 consists of 15 residues. Germline-derived CDR1 and CDR2 are MNHNS and SASEGT. V gave up 2 bases and J gave up 3 bases, with 11 bases separating them. In nucleotides, the CDR3 is TGTGCCAGCAGTGAAATTACAGGGTTCAATCAGCCCCAGCATTTT. Protein product: CASSEITGFNQPQHF.

This clonotype was seen a handful of times. The gene calls are TRBV7-9 and TRBJ2-1, with 13 bases identical to TRBD2. The CDR3 is made up of 17 amino acids. The V segment lost 6 bases and the J segment 2 bases; nucleotides outside the gene matches: 7. Germline loops: CDR1 SEHNR, CDR2 FQNEAQ (reference sequence). The CDR3 spells CASSRTSGRLAYNEQFF. As DNA, the CDR3 is TGTGCCAGCAGTCGGACTAGCGGGAGACTCGCCTACAATGAGCAGTTCTTC.